This T cell receptor beta chain was observed in a study of T-cell memory formation after mild COVID-19. Regarding the study as a whole: Later expanders leaned CD4+, whereas day 15 to 85 contracting clones were balanced CD4/CD8.

The CDR3 runs 16 residues. V lost 4 bases and J 0 bases, leaving 14 bases between the germline ends. From the 5' RACE reads, TCRdb called clonotypes with MiXCR, one entry per CDR3 protein. The table includes 300,000 to 350,000 distinct CDR3 sequences, just under 20% detected once. As for this clonotype: The antigen is undetermined.

The chain couples TRBV12-3 or TRBV12-4 to TRBJ2-3, with no clear D. This TCR was sampled from a man aged 18 to 30 who had mild COVID-19 (a few samples of this study predate the infection). Cell type and time point are not known. Sequencing was carried out using PBMCs or a T cell subset sorted from them (not recorded which). The CDR3 bases are TGTGCCAGCAGTTCCCTGGGTAGAGCTAGCACAGATACGCAGTATTTT. This gives the protein CASSSLGRASTDTQYF.